The present T cell receptor (beta chain) was sequenced within a study of T cells after somatic rescue of genetic block. The protocol was immunoSEQ multiplex PCR, while the TCRdb copy is restricted to in-frame clones and leaves out a portion. The repertoire holds just over 14,000 clones, around 70% seen once, with approximately 14% in the top ten. V was clipped by 2 bases and J by 2 bases, with 8 bases between them. Germline CDR1 MNHEY, CDR2 SVGAGI. This CDR3 has 14 residues. V usage is TRBV6-5 and J usage is TRBJ2-3; a possible D gene is TRBD2 (5 bases). This clonotype was obtained from a boy aged 5 to 17. The sample taken for sequencing was peripheral blood mononuclear cells (PBMCs). CDR3 DNA sequence: TGTGCCAGCAGTTACAGCGGAATCACAGATACGCAGTATTTT. It is translated as CASSYSGITDTQYF.